The source of this T cell receptor (beta chain) is a study of blood T cell repertoires in COVID-19 (dated by TCRdb to about 2020). Describing the broader study: Samples covering the acute and convalescent phases of COVID-19 were provided by collaborators in the United States, Italy and Spain. A freely available public database, intended as a resource for researchers studying the immune response to SARS-CoV-2, is where the repertoires were released. HLA class I and class II types, where available, came from metadata supplied by the sample provider rather than from assay-based typing. Deeply sampled blood TCRbeta repertoires from subjects exposed to, actively infected with, or recovered from COVID-19 were included in the dataset. The material from the prospective study consisted of cDNA or gDNA derived from T cells, B-cell-depleted T cells, or PBMCs. Sample metadata almost always included a de-identified subject ID, COVID-19 status, age in years and sex. The samples were drawn from two sources: the first 160 participants of the ongoing ImmuneRACE study, and 1,000 to 1,500 subjects contributed by 6 global collaborators. Study-wide findings and limitations: The amount of clinical and demographic metadata varied by source and participant and was provided uncurated.

Participants in the prospective study were enrolled through a virtual design, were aged about 18 to 90 years, and lived in roughly 24 United States geographic areas. In the prospective study, participants were assigned to cohorts based on the clinical history participants reported in a screening survey and a study questionnaire. Recovered participants in ImmuneRACE Cohort 3 were defined by two consecutive negative NP/OP PCR tests, clearance by a healthcare professional, or resolution of symptoms. In the prospective study, mobile phlebotomists collected whole blood, serum and a nasopharyngeal or oropharyngeal swab from each participant. Prospective study participants could optionally give additional blood draws and questionnaires over an approximately two-month period. Before DNA extraction, blood samples from the prospective study were shipped at room temperature or frozen. The immunoSEQ Assay, a bias-controlled multiplex PCR, was used to amplify TCRbeta CDR3 regions from genomic DNA. The source study handled its data this way. Nucleated cell counts per sample were estimated from amplification of reference gene primers within the assay. To quantify the absolute abundance of each unique TCRbeta CDR3 rearrangement, sequence reads were collapsed and filtered. For each sample, productive Simpson clonality was calculated as the square root of Simpson's diversity index over productive rearrangements. The clones in this table, taken by TCRdb from immuneACCESS, are in-frame only. Not every clone is retained; where verified, under half of the shortfall comes from an unresolved V gene, and the cause of the rest is unknown. Clone size and V and J calls were adopted from that table, with D and trimming inferred from the DNA. The sample contains 300,000 to 450,000 clones, approximately 89% of them found a single time. Approximately 1.3% of the sample rests with the top ten.

From its cysteine to its phenylalanine, the CDR3 spans 15 amino acids. Only the CDR3 DNA stays, 45 bases, in frame from base 1. Trimming leaves V shorter by 2 bases and J shorter by 4 bases, with the junction holding 5 bases beyond the gene matches. As encoded in the germline V gene (reference sequence), CDR1 is SGHNT while CDR2 is YYREEE. On this clone: Its target antigen remains unknown. Base quality data are lacking; no much larger clone is found one base away.

The sample consisted of PBMCs or T cells enriched from blood (not recorded which). The sequence came from a man aged 25-40 years who had recovered from COVID-19. The chain joins TRBV5-4 to TRBJ2-2; 7 central nucleotides agree with TRBD1. The encoded CDR3 is CASSFTGALTGELFF. Here is the DNA: TGTGCCAGCAGCTTCACAGGGGCGCTCACCGGGGAGCTGTTTTTT.